This TCR beta chain was sequenced for a study of read filtering for tumor transcriptome and immune sequencing. Study context: Mean patient age was roughly 72 years, range roughly 45 to 80; over 16 male, 11 to 15 female. Revised staging placed roughly 8 patients in R-ISS I, 15 to 20 in II, more than 5 in III.

This library used around 400 ng RNA and molecular barcoded adaptors spanning alpha/delta and beta/gamma chains. TCRdb used MiXCR to reprocess the reads, holding one entry per CDR3 protein. The sample records 60,000 or so distinct CDR3 sequences, less than 20% being singletons. Study results and caveats: Sorted CD138-negative bone marrow cells were not purified T cells. Correlation between methods rose after single-read clonotypes were removed.

This clonotype has ten or more counts. Its antigen is not identified. CDR3 length: 13 residues. The germline V and J ends were trimmed by 4 bases and 2 bases, with 6 bases remaining between them. Per the germline V gene, CDR1 is SGHDN and CDR2 is FVKESK. This sequence was found in a donor over 35 with multiple myeloma. The specimen was a population of CD138-negative cells sorted from bone marrow. This sequence joins TRBV14 and TRBJ1-5; the D is unclear. The CDR3 here is CASSRLGNQPQHF. CDR3 coding DNA: TGTGCCAGCAGCCGGTTGGGCAATCAGCCCCAGCATTTT.